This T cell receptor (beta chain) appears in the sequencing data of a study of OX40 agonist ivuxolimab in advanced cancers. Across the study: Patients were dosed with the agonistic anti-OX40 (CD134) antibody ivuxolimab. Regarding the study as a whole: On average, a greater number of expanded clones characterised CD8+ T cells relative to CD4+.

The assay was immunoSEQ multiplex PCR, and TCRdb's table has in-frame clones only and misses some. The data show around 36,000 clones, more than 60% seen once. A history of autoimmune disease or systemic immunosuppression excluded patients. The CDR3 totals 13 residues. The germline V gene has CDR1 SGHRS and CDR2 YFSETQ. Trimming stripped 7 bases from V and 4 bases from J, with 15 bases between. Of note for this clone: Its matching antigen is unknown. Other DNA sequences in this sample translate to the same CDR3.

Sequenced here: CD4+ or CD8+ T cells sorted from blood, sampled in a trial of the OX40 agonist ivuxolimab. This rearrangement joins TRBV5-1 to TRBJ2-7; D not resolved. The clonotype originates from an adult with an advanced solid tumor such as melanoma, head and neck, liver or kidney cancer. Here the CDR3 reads CASPRRHHYEQYF. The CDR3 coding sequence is TGCGCCAGCCCCAGGCGTCACCATTACGAGCAGTACTTC.